This TCR beta chain originates from a study of T cell responses to AZD1222 COVID-19 vaccine. Study overall: Pooled in the analysis were second doses at about 4 or about 12 weeks. General observations from the study: Close to half of spike-specific TCRs reportedly recognize unmutated variant regions.

Trimming took 2 bases from V and 5 from J; bases not matched to a gene: 2. CDR3 length equals 13 residues. Germline assignment: CDR1 SEHNR and CDR2 FQNEAQ (reference sequence). Turning to this clone: Antigen specificity is unknown.

The method was immunoSEQ multiplex PCR; TCRdb's version includes in-frame clones alone and lacks a portion of them. The table includes 100,000 or so clones, over 75% detected once. The source material was peripheral blood, sampled on day 0 of AZD1222 vaccination. The sequence was collected from an adult in good health. The chain combines TRBV7-9 with TRBJ2-7, with 8 bases that match TRBD1. The chain's CDR3 is CASSLTGGHEQYF. For the CDR3, the DNA is TGTGCCAGCAGCTTAACAGGGGGTCACGAGCAGTACTTC.